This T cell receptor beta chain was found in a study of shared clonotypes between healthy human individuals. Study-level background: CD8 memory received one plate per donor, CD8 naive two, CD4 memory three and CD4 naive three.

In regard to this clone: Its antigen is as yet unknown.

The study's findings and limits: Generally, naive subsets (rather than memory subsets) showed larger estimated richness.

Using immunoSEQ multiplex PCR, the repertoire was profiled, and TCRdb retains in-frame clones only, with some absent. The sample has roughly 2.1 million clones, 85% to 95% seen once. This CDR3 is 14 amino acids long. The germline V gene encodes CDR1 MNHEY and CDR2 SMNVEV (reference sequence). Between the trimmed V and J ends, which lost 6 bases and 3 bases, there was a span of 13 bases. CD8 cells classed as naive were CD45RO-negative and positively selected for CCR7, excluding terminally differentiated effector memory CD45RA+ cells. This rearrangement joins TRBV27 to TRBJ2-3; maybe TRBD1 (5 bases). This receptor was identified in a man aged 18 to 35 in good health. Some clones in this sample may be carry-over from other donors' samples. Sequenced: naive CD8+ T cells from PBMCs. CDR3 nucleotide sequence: TGTGCCAGCAGGGGGCTGGGAAGTACAGATACGCAGTATTTT. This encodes CASRGLGSTDTQYF.